This TCR beta chain is drawn from a study of response to subunit inactivated influenza vaccine. Study-level findings and limits: Every seasonal influenza vaccination brings in few new T cells, the authors suggested.

The CDR3 has 12 amino acids. Trimming shortened V by 2 bases and J by 9 bases, and 8 bases separated the two germline ends. Germline CDR1 is SGHTA and CDR2 is FQGTGA. From the RT-PCR reads, TCRdb called clonotypes with MiXCR, one entry per CDR3 protein. Found here are about 480,000 distinct CDR3 sequences, less than 30% of them singletons; the top ten hold approximately 2%. On this clonotype: Its cognate antigen is unknown.

The origin of this receptor is a man in his fifties who received an inactivated influenza vaccine. Sequenced here: CD4+ T cells sorted from PBMCs, sampled more than 4 days after vaccination. The chain joins TRBV7-3 to TRBJ2-1; TRBD1 is a possible D gene (6 bases). CDR3 sequence: CASSLLGGEQFF. The CDR3 coding sequence is TGTGCCAGCAGCTTACTAGGGGGTGAGCAGTTCTTC.